This TCR beta chain was recovered during a study of CD8 T cells in ankylosing spondylitis. MiXCR was run by TCRdb on the 5' RACE reads, yielding one entry per CDR3 protein. There are about 160,000 distinct CDR3 sequences in the sample; 9.8% occur only once, and approximately 15% lies in the top ten. The CDR3 is 14 residues long. CDR1 is SGDLS and CDR2 is YYNGEE in the germline V gene. V shed 7 bases, J shed 7 bases, and the junction held 5 bases outside the gene matches. This clonotype was observed a handful of times. Its antigen is unknown. Study observations and caveats: The authors reported significant enrichment of disease-linked clones in matched ankylosing spondylitis synovial fluid. In the blood and synovial fluid of reactive arthritis, some motif variants had been previously reported. Seven to nine highly homologous variants made up a TCR beta motif that seemed to typify ankylosing spondylitis blood.

The clonotype was recovered from a female donor with ankylosing spondylitis or in good health (not recorded which). The sample consisted of blood, either unsorted or a sorted T cell fraction (not recorded which). The chain recombines TRBV9 with TRBJ2-1, with 13 bases matching TRBD2. This CDR3 is CASGTSGKINEQFF. For the CDR3, the DNA is TGTGCCAGCGGGACTAGCGGGAAGATAAATGAGCAGTTCTTC.